Following are 8 T cell receptor beta chains from one sample sequenced in a study of OX40 agonist ivuxolimab in advanced cancers. Profiled with immunoSEQ multiplex PCR; TCRdb holds only in-frame clones, not every one. The sample holds about 49,000 clones, 75% to 80% seen once. The sequences come from CD4+ or CD8+ T cells sorted from blood, collected in a trial of the OX40 agonist ivuxolimab. The source of these receptors is an adult with an advanced solid tumor such as melanoma, head and neck, liver or kidney cancer.

The chain has TRBV4-1 and TRBJ2-1; D is unclear. Germline V gene lookup returns CDR1 MGHRA and CDR2 YSYEKL. V was cut by 1 base and J by 9 bases, with 13 bases left in between. The CDR3 is made up of 14 amino acids. The DNA of the CDR3 is TGCGCCAGCAGCCAAGTACTCCTCCAAGGTGAGCAGTTCTTC. The encoded protein is CASSQVLLQGEQFF.

The rearrangement joins TRBV7-8 to TRBJ1-5; 9 nucleotides agree with TRBD1. CDR1 and CDR2 from the germline V gene are SGHVS and FQNEAQ. This CDR3 contains 13 residues. V was clipped by 8 bases and J by 11 bases; unmatched bases: 10. The DNA for the CDR3 is TGTGCCAGCGGGAGGGACAGGGAAGGAACCCAGCATTTT. Its protein product is CASGRDREGTQHF. The full variable domain, in which reference TRBV7-8 and TRBJ1-5 provide the parts outside the CDR3, is GAGVSQSPRYKVAKRGQDVALRCDPISGHVSLFWYQQALGQGPEFLTYFQNEAQLDKSGLPSDRFFAERPEGSVSTLKIQRTQQEDSAVYLCASGRDREGTQHFGDGTRLSIL.

The chain employs TRBV5-1 and TRBJ2-2; perhaps TRBD2 as D (6 bases). V was shortened by 3 bases and J by 5 bases, with 17 bases between the two germline ends. CDR3 size: 16 residues. Germline CDR1 and CDR2: SGHRS and YFSETQ. The CDR3 protein is CASSSHRDSITGELFF. The CDR3 DNA reads as TGCGCCAGCAGCTCTCACCGGGACTCTATTACCGGGGAGCTGTTTTTT.

V and J are TRBV27 and TRBJ1-3, with no clear D. Per germline, CDR1 MNHEY and CDR2 SMNVEV (reference sequence). This CDR3 is 13 amino acids long. Trimming stripped 3 bases from V and 4 bases from J, with 7 bases between. The DNA for the CDR3 is TGTGCCAGCAGTTTCCAGTCCGGAAACACCATATATTTT. Its protein product is CASSFQSGNTIYF.

The sample holds a few counts of this clone. The V gene is TRBV7-9, the J gene TRBJ1-1; no clear D. CDR3 length equals 13 residues. Trimming shortened V by 5 bases and J by 6 bases, and 13 bases separated the two germline ends. Germline V gene data show CDR1 as SEHNR and CDR2 as FQNEAQ (reference sequence). The CDR3 reads CASSPLRGAEAFF. The CDR3 coding sequence is TGTGCCAGCAGCCCGTTGCGTGGGGCTGAAGCTTTCTTT.

The CDR3 protein is CASSTTGYKNTEAFF. DNA of the CDR3: TGTGCCAGTAGTACAACGGGATACAAAAACACTGAAGCTTTCTTT. V is TRBV19 and J is TRBJ1-1; D is uncertain. V shed 4 bases and J shed 2 bases, with 14 bases lying between them. Germline V gives CDR1 LNHDA, CDR2 SQIVND (reference sequence). The CDR3 sequence is 15 residues long.

The V call is TRBV7-6, the J call TRBJ1-1; D gene uncertain. The V gene lost 2 bases and the J gene lost 3 bases, with 19 bases spanning the gap. CDR3 length equals 17 residues. The germline V gene encodes CDR1 SGHVS and CDR2 FNYEAQ. In nucleotides, the CDR3 is TGTGCCAGCAGCTTACCCCTCGCCGCACAGAGTTACACTGAAGCTTTCTTT. Translation gives CASSLPLAAQSYTEAFF. Filled out from reference TRBV7-6 and TRBJ1-1, the complete variable domain reads GAGVSQSPRYKVTKRGQDVALRCDPISGHVSLYWYRQALGQGPEFLTYFNYEAQQDKSGLPNDRFSAERPEGSISTLTIQRTEQRDSAMYRCASSLPLAAQSYTEAFFGQGTRLTVV.

The chain employs TRBV9 and TRBJ2-5; D call uncertain. This CDR3 has 14 residues. Trimming took off 0 bases at V and 2 bases at J, with 8 bases between the two ends. CDR1 SGDLS and CDR2 YYNGEE come from the germline V gene. The CDR3, as DNA: TGTGCCAGCAGCGTAGGCGTGGGACAAGAGACCCAGTACTTC. Encoded protein: CASSVGVGQETQYF.